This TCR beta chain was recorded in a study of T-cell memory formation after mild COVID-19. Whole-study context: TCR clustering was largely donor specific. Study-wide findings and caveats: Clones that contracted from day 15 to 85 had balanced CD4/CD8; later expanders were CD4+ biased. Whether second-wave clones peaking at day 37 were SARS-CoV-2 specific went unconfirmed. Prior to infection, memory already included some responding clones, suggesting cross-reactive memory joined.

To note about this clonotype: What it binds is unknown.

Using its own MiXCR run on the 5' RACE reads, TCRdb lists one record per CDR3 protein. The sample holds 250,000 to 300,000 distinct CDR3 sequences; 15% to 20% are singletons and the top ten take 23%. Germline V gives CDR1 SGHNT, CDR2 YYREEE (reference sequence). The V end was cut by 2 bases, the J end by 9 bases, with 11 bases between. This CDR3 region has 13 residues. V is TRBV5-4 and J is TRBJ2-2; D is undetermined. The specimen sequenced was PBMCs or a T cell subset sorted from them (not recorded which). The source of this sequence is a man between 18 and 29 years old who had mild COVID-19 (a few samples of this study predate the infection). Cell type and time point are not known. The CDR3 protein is CASSLFLSRELFF. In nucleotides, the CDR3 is TGTGCCAGCAGCTTATTTCTTTCGAGGGAGCTGTTTTTT. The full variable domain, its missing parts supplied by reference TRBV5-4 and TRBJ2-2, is ETGVTQSPTHLIKTRGQQVTLRCSSQSGHNTVSWYQQALGQGPQFIFQYYREEENGRGNFPPRFSGLQFPNYSSELNVNALELDDSALYLCASSLFLSRELFFGEGSRLTVL.